This TCR beta chain was observed in a study of blood T cell repertoires in COVID-19. About the study: Donors in the United States, Italy and Spain gave samples during acute or convalescent COVID-19. The analysed material was cDNA or gDNA that came from T cells, B-cell-depleted T cells, or PBMCs.

The age range of participants was about 18 to 95 years, with residence in more than 20 US areas. All recovered Cohort 3 donors got two negative PCRs, got clearance, or saw symptom resolution. Sequencing was performed with immunoSEQ multiplex PCR; in TCRdb, only in-frame clones are kept and a portion is missing. This table holds approximately 300,000 clones, roughly 90% found once. Germline CDR1 MNHEY, CDR2 SVGEGT. The CDR3 sequence is 16 residues long. With V trimmed by 4 bases and J by 3 bases, 10 bases remained unmatched. The chain links TRBV6-2 or TRBV6-3 to TRBJ2-7; 9 nucleotides line up with TRBD2. Sequencing was carried out using PBMCs or T cells enriched from blood (not recorded which). This receptor was obtained from a woman under 40 who had recovered from COVID-19. As DNA, the CDR3 is TGTGCCAGCAGTTCCAACCCCAGACTAGCGGACTACGAGCAGTACTTC. Its translation: CASSSNPRLADYEQYF.